Included here is one T cell receptor beta chain sequence, with context. A read error may be the cause here, since a much bigger clone is one base away. The source of the sample is a study of read filtering for tumor transcriptome and immune sequencing. Molecular barcoded adaptors covering alpha/delta and beta/gamma chains were used on 400 to 450 ng RNA. Each CDR3 protein gets one entry after TCRdb re-called the reads with MiXCR. Counted here are roughly 130,000 distinct CDR3 sequences, 10% to 15% occurring once; the ten biggest clones make up approximately 10%. Germline CDR1 ENHRY, CDR2 SYGVKD. The CDR3 spans 15 residues.

The gene calls are TRBV10-3 and TRBJ2-2; the D is unclear. Sequencing used a population of CD138-negative cells sorted from bone marrow. The origin of this receptor is a donor over 35 with multiple myeloma. CDR3 sequence (DNA): TGTGCCATCAGTGAGTCGATCACGAACGCCGGGGAGCTGTTTTTT. Translation: CAISESITNAGELFF.